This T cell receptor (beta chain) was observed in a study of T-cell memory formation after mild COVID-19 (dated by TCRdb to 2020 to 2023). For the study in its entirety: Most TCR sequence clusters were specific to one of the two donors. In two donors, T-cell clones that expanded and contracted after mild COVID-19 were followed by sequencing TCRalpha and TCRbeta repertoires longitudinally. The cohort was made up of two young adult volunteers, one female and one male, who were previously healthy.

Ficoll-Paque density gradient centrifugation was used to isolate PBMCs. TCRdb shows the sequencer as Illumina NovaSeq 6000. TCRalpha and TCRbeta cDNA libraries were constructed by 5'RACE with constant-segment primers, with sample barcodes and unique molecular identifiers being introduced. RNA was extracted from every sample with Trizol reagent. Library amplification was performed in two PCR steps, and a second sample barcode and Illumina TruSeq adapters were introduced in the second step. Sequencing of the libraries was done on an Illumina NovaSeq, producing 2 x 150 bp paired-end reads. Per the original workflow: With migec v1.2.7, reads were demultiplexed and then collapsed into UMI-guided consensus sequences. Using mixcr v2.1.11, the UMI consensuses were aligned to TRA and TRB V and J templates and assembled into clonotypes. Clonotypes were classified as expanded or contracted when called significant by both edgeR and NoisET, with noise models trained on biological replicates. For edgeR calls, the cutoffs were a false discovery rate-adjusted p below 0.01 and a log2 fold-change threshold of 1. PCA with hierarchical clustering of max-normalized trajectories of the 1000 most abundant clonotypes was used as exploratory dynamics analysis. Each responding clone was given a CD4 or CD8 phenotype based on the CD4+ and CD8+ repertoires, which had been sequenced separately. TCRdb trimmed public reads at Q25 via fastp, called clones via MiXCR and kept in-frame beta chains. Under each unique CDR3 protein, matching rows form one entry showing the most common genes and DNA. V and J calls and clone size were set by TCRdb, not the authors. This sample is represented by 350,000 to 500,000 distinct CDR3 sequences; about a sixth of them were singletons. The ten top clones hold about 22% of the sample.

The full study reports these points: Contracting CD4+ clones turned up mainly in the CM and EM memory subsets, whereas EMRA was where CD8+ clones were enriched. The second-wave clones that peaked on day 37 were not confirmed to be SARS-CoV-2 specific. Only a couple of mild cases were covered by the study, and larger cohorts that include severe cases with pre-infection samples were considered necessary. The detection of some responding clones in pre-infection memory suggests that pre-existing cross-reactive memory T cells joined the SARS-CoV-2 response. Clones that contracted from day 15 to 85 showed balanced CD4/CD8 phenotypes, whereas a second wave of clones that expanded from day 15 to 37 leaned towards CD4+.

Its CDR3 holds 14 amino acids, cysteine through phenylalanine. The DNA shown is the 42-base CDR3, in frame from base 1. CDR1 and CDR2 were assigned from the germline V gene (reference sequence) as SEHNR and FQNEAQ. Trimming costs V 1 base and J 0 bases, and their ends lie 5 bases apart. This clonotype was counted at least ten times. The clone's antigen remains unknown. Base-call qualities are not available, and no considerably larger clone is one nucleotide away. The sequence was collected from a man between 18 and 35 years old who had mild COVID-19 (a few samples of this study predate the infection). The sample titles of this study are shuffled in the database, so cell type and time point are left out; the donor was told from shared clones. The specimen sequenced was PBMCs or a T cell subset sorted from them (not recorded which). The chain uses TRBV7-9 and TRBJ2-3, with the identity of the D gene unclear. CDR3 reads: CASSLGVSTDTQYF. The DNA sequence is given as TGTGCCAGCAGCTTAGGGGTCAGCACAGATACGCAGTATTTT.